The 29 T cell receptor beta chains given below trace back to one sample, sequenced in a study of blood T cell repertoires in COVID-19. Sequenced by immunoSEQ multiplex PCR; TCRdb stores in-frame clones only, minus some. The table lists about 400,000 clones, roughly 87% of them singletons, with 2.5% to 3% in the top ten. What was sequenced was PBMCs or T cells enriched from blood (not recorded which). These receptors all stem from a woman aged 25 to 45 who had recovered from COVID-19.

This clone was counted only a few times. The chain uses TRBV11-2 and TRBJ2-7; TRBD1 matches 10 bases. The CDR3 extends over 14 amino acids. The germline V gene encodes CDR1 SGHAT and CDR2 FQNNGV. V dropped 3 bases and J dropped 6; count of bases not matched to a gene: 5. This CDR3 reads CASSFSGTGAEQYF. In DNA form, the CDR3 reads TGTGCCAGCAGCTTTTCCGGGACAGGGGCCGAGCAGTACTTC.

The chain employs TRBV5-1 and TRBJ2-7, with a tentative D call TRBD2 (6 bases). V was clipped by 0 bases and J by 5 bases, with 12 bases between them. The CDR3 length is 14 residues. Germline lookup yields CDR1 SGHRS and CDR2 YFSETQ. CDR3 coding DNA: TGCGCCAGCAGCTTGGTGACGGGAGACGACGAGCAGTACTTC. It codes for CASSLVTGDDEQYF. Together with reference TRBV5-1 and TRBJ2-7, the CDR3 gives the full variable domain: KAGVTQTPRYLIKTRGQQVTLSCSPISGHRSVSWYQQTPGQGLQFLFEYFSETQRNKGNFPGRFSGRQFSNSRSEMNVSTLELGDSALYLCASSLVTGDDEQYFGPGTRLTVT.

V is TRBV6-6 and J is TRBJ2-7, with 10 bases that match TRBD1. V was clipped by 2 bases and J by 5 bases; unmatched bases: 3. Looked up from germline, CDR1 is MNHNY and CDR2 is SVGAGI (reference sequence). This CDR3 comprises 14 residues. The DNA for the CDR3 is TGTGCCAGCAGTTACCTGACAGGGGGCCACGAGCAGTACTTC. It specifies CASSYLTGGHEQYF.

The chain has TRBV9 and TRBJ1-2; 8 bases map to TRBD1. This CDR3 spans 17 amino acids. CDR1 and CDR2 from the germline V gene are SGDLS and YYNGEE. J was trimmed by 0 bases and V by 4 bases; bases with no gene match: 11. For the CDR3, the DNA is TGTGCCAGCAGCCCTCAGGGGGCCTATTCCTCTAACTATGGCTACACCTTC. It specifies CASSPQGAYSSNYGYTF.

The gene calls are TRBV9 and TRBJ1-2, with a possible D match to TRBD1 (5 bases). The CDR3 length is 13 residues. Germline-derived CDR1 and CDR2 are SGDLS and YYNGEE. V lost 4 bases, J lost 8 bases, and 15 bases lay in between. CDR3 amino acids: CASSPRQGGGYTF. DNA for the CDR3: TGTGCCAGCAGCCCCCGGCAGGGCGGAGGCTACACCTTC.

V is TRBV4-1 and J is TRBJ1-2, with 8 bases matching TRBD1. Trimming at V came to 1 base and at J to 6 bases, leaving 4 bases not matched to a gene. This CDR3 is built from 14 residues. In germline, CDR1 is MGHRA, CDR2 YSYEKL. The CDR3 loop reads CASSQAFRGHGYTF. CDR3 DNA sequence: TGCGCCAGCAGCCAAGCGTTCAGGGGGCATGGCTACACCTTC.

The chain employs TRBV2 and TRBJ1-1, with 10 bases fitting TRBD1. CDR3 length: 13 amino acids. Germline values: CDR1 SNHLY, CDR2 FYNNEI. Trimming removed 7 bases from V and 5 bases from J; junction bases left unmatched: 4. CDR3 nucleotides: TGTGCCAGCACGGGACAGGGGAGGACTGAAGCTTTCTTT. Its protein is CASTGQGRTEAFF.

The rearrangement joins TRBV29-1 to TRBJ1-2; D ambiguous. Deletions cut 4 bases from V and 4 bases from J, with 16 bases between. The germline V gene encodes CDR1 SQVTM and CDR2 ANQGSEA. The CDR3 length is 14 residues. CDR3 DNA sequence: TGCAGCGTTGTACGAGGGCAGAGCTTCTATGGCTACACCTTC. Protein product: CSVVRGQSFYGYTF.

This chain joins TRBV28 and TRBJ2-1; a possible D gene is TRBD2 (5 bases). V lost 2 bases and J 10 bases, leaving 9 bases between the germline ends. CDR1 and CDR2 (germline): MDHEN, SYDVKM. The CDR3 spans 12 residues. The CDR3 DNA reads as TGTGCCAGCAGTTTAATAACTAGAGAGCAGTTCTTC. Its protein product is CASSLITREQFF.

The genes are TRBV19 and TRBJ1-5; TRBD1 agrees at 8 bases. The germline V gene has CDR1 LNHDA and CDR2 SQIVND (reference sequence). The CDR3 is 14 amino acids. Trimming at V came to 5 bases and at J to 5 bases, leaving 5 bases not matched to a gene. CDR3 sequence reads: CASSQQGVDQPQHF. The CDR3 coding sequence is TGTGCCAGTAGTCAACAGGGGGTGGATCAGCCCCAGCATTTT. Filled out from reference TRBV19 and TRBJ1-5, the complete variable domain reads DGGITQSPKYLFRKEGQNVTLSCEQNLNHDAMYWYRQDPGQGLRLIYYSQIVNDFQKGDIAEGYSVSREKKESFPLTVTSAQKNPTAFYLCASSQQGVDQPQHFGDGTRLSIL.

The CDR3 is CASSPTGLYNNEQFF. CDR3 nucleotides: TGTGCCAGCAGTCCTACGGGACTTTACAACAATGAGCAGTTCTTC. The chain joins TRBV13 to TRBJ2-1; TRBD2 is a possible D gene (6 bases). The V end was cut by 6 bases, the J end by 5 bases, with 17 bases between. The germline V gene has CDR1 PRHDT and CDR2 FYEKMQ (reference sequence). This CDR3 is 15 amino acids long.

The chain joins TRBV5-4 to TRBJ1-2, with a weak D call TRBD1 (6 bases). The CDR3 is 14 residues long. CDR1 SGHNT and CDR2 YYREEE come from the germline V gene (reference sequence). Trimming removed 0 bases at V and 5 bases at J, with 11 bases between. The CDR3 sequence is CASSLDRATYGYTF. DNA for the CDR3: TGTGCCAGCAGCTTGGACAGGGCAACATATGGCTACACCTTC.

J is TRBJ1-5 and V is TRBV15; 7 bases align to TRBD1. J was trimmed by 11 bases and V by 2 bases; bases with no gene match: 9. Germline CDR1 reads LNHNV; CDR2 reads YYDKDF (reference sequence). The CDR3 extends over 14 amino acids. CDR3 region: CATSRRDSIVAQHF. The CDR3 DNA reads TGTGCCACCAGCAGAAGGGACAGTATTGTAGCCCAGCATTTT.

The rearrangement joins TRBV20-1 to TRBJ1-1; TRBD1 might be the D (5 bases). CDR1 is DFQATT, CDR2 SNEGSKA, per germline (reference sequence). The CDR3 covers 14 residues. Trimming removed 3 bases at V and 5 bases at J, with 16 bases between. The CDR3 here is CSASGWREGTEAFF. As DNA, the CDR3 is TGCAGTGCTAGTGGATGGAGGGAGGGGACTGAAGCTTTCTTT.

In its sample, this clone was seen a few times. Here the CDR3 reads CASQGIGQDPVHGYTF. The CDR3 DNA reads as TGTGCCAGCCAGGGTATCGGACAGGATCCGGTTCATGGCTACACCTTC. The genes are TRBV6-6 and TRBJ1-2, with 7 bases lining up with TRBD1. This CDR3 spans 16 amino acids. From germline, CDR1 is MNHNY and CDR2 SVGAGI (reference sequence). The V and J ends lost 8 bases and 6 bases, in that order; junction bases with no gene match: 18.

DNA of the CDR3: TGCAGCGTGGAGGAACAGGGTAGGGGATACGAGCAGTACTTC. It codes for CSVEEQGRGYEQYF. The chain employs TRBV29-1 and TRBJ2-7; perhaps TRBD1 as D (6 bases). This CDR3 is 14 amino acids long. The germline V and J ends were trimmed by 6 bases and 4 bases, with 19 bases remaining between them. CDR1 and CDR2 (germline): SQVTM, ANQGSEA.

The chain's CDR3 is CASSLGQGRYEQYF. The CDR3 coding sequence is TGCGCCAGCAGCTTGGGACAGGGACGATACGAGCAGTACTTC. This sequence joins TRBV5-1 and TRBJ2-7; 7 nucleotides agree with TRBD1. The V gene's germline CDR1 is SGHRS and CDR2 YFSETQ. The CDR3 has 14 amino acids. The ends lost 0 bases at V and 4 bases at J; junction bases unmatched: 4.

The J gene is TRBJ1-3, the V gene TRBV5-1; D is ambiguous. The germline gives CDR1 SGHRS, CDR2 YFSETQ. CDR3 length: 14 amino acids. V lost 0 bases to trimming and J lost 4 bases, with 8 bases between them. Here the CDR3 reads CASSLESRGNTIYF. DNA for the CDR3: TGCGCCAGCAGCTTGGAGAGCAGGGGAAACACCATATATTTT.

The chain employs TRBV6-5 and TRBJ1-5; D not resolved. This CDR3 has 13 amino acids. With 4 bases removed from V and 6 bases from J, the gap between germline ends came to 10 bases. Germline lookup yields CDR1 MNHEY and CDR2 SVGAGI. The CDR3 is CASSWGGGQPQHF. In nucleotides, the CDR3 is TGTGCCAGCAGTTGGGGAGGAGGTCAGCCCCAGCATTTT.

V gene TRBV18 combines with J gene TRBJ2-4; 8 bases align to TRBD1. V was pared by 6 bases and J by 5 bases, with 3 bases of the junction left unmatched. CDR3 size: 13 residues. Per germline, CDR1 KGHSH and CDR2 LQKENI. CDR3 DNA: TGTGCCAGCTCTGCGGGACAGGAAAACATTCAGTACTTC. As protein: CASSAGQENIQYF.

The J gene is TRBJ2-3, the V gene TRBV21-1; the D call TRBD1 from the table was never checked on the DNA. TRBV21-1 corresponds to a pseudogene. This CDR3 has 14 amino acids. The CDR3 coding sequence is TGTGCCAGCAGCAAATCTACAGGGGCAGATACGCAGTATTTT. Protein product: CASSKSTGADTQYF.

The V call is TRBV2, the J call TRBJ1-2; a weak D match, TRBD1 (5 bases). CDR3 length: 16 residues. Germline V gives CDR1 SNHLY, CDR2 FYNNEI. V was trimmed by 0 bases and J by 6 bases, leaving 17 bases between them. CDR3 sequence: CASSEALGVREDGYTF. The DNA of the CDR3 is TGTGCCAGCAGTGAAGCGTTGGGGGTGCGGGAAGATGGCTACACCTTC.

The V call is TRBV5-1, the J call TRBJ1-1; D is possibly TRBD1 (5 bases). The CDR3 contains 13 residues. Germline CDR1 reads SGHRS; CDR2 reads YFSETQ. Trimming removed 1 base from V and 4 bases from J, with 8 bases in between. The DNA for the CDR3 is TGCGCCAGCAGCTTGAAAAGGGGCACTGAAGCTTTCTTT. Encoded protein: CASSLKRGTEAFF.

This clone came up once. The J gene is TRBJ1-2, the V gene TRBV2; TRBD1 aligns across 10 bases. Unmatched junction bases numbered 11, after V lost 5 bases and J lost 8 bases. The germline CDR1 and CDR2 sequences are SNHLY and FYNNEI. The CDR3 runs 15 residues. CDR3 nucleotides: TGTGCCAGCAGTCCCAGACAGGGGGCGCCTAGGGGCTACACCTTC. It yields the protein CASSPRQGAPRGYTF.

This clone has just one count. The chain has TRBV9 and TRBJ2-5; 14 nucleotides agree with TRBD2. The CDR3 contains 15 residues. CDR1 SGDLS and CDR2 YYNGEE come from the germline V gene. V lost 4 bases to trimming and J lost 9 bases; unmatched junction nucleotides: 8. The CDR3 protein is CASSSRLAGGGAQYF. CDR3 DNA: TGTGCCAGCAGCAGCCGACTAGCGGGAGGGGGGGCCCAGTACTTC.

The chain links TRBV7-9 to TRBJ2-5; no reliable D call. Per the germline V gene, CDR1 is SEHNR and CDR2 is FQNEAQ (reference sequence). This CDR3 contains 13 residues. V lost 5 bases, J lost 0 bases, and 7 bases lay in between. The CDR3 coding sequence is TGTGCCAGCAGCCCTTTTAACCAAGAGACCCAGTACTTC. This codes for CASSPFNQETQYF.

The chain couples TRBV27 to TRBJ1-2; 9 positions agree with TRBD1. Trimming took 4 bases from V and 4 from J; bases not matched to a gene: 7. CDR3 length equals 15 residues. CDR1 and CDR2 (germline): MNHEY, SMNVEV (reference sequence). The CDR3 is CASSSGQGSFYGYTF. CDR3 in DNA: TGTGCCAGCAGTTCAGGACAGGGGAGTTTCTATGGCTACACCTTC.

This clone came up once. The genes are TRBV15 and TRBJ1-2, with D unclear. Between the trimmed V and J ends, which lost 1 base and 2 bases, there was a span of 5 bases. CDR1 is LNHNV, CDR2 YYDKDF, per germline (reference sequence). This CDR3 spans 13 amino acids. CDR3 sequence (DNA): TGTGCCACCAGCAGAGGACAAAACTATGGCTACACCTTC. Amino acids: CATSRGQNYGYTF.

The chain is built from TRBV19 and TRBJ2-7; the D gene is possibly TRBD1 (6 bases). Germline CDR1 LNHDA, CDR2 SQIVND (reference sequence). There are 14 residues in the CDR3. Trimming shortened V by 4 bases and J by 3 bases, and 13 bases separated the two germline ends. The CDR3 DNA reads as TGTGCCAGTAGTACCACCCTACAGGGCTACGAGCAGTACTTC. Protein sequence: CASSTTLQGYEQYF. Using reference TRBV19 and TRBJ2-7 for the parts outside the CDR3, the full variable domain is DGGITQSPKYLFRKEGQNVTLSCEQNLNHDAMYWYRQDPGQGLRLIYYSQIVNDFQKGDIAEGYSVSREKKESFPLTVTSAQKNPTAFYLCASSTTLQGYEQYFGPGTRLTVT.